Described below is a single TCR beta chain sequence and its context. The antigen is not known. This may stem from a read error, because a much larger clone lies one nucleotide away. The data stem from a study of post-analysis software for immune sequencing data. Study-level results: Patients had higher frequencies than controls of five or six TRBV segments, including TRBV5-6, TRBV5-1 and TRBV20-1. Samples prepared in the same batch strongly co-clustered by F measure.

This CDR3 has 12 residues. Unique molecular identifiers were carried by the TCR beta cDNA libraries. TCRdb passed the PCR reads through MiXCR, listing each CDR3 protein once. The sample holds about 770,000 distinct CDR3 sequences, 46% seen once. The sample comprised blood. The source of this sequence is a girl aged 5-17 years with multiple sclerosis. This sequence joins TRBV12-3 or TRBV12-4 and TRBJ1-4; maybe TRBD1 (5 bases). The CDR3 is CASGTLGKKRFF. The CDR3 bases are TGTGCCAGCGGGACTCTGGGGAAAAAACGGTTTTTT.